This T cell receptor beta chain originates from a study of blood T cell repertoires in COVID-19. Background on the study: Samples came from the United States, Italy and Spain, spanning acute and convalescent COVID-19.

Across about 22 US areas, participants ranged in age from roughly 18 to 89 years. Assignment of participants to cohorts was predicated upon participant-reported clinical history. Authors' analysis steps: Estimation of nucleated cell counts was performed using reference gene primer amplification. Profiling relied on immunoSEQ multiplex PCR, and the TCRdb table lists in-frame clones only, not all of them. The DNA gave D and trimming, while V, J and clone size come from that table. The sample lists around 200,000 clones, roughly 87% occurring once. V gave up 6 bases and J gave up 5 bases, with 8 bases separating them. Germline V gives CDR1 MNHEY, CDR2 SVGEGT. The CDR3 consists of 11 residues. This clone was picked up one time.

The origin of this receptor is a young man with acute COVID-19. The chain joins TRBV6-2 or TRBV6-3 to TRBJ2-7; D is possibly TRBD1 (6 bases). Sequencing was carried out using PBMCs or T cells enriched from blood (not recorded which). The CDR3 spells CASSEGDEQYF. The CDR3 bases are TGTGCCAGCAGCGAGGGGGACGAGCAGTACTTC.